This passage covers 26 T cell receptor beta chains from one sample sequenced in a study of identical twins. In TCRdb, the 5' RACE reads were re-called with MiXCR into one record per CDR3 protein. The sample carries about 530,000 distinct CDR3 sequences, roughly 15% recorded once. This sample also belongs to another study, concerning yellow fever vaccine responses in identical twins.

Sequenced sample: CD4+ T cells sorted from blood. These receptors were obtained from a woman aged 18-30 years in good health.

This clonotype turned up a few times. The chain employs TRBV7-6 and TRBJ1-6; D not resolved. The CDR3 loop spans 16 amino acids. In germline, CDR1 is SGHVS, CDR2 FNYEAQ. V lost 1 base to trimming and J lost 7 bases, with 14 bases between them. In nucleotides, the CDR3 is TGTGCCAGCAGCTTAGGAGCAGGCCCCGCAAATTCACCCCTCCACTTT. Its translation is CASSLGAGPANSPLHF. The whole variable domain, remainder taken from reference TRBV7-6 and TRBJ1-6, is GAGVSQSPRYKVTKRGQDVALRCDPISGHVSLYWYRQALGQGPEFLTYFNYEAQQDKSGLPNDRFSAERPEGSISTLTIQRTEQRDSAMYRCASSLGAGPANSPLHFGNGTRLTVT.

This clonotype was counted a few times. The chain combines TRBV3-1 with TRBJ2-5, with D perhaps TRBD1 (5 bases). The CDR3 sequence is 14 residues long. Trimming pared 1 base from V and 0 bases from J, leaving 6 bases between. The germline gives CDR1 LGHDT, CDR2 YNNKEL (reference sequence). In DNA form, the CDR3 reads TGTGCCAGCAGCCAAGGGACACACCAAGAGACCCAGTACTTC. This codes for CASSQGTHQETQYF.

There are a few counts of this clonotype. The chain recombines TRBV20-1 with TRBJ2-5; 7 positions match TRBD1. The germline gives CDR1 DFQATT, CDR2 SNEGSKA (reference sequence). The CDR3 contains 12 residues. The trim removed 6 bases at V and 5 bases at J, leaving 6 bases unmatched. The CDR3, as DNA: TGCAGTGCCACAGGGGCCCTGGAGACCCAGTACTTC. As protein: CSATGALETQYF.

The chain carries TRBV20-1 and TRBJ2-2, with D uncertain. The germline CDR1 and CDR2 sequences are DFQATT and SNEGSKA (reference sequence). CDR3 size: 12 residues. Trimming cost V 5 bases and J 0 bases, with 4 bases left between them. The CDR3 region is CSARTNTGELFF. CDR3 DNA sequence: TGCAGTGCTCGGACGAACACCGGGGAGCTGTTTTTT.

V usage is TRBV20-1 and J usage is TRBJ2-5; 9 positions match TRBD2. Trimming took 3 bases from V and 2 from J; bases not matched to a gene: 13. From germline, CDR1 is DFQATT and CDR2 SNEGSKA (reference sequence). The CDR3 totals 17 residues. The CDR3 nucleotides are TGCAGTGCTAGGAGTTACCGAGCGGGGGGCTCACAAGAGACCCAGTACTTC. It specifies CSARSYRAGGSQETQYF.

The chain has TRBV4-1 and TRBJ2-1; D gene uncertain. The CDR3 has 19 amino acids. Germline CDR1 and CDR2: MGHRA and YSYEKL. The ends were cut back, 1 base at V and 2 bases at J, with 21 bases in the middle. CDR3 nucleotide sequence: TGCGCCAGCAGCCAAGTCTCCACAGCGCATATCTTTCCCTACAATGAGCAGTTCTTC. Translating it yields CASSQVSTAHIFPYNEQFF.

This clonotype was detected many times. The rearrangement joins TRBV12-3 or TRBV12-4 to TRBJ2-7, with TRBD2 identical over 12 bases. This CDR3 contains 15 residues. J was trimmed by 3 bases and V by 4 bases; bases with no gene match: 4. CDR3 bases: TGTGCCAGCAGTTCGCGGACTAGCGGGATCTACGAGCAGTACTTC. Protein sequence: CASSSRTSGIYEQYF.

This clonotype came up a few times. The J gene is TRBJ2-1, the V gene TRBV20-1; D is uncertain. CDR3 length: 13 amino acids. The V gene's germline CDR1 is DFQATT and CDR2 SNEGSKA (reference sequence). Between the trimmed V and J ends, which lost 6 bases and 0 bases, there was a span of 9 bases. CDR3 protein: CSAALPSYNEQFF. The CDR3 bases are TGCAGTGCGGCACTACCCTCCTACAATGAGCAGTTCTTC.

In this sample, this clonotype turned up a few times. This rearrangement joins TRBV11-3 to TRBJ1-6; 10 nucleotides line up with TRBD1. V lost 4 bases, J lost 9 bases, and 9 bases stayed unmatched. This CDR3 contains 16 residues. CDR1 SGHNT and CDR2 YENEEA come from the germline V gene. CDR3: CASSSPGQGQSSPLHF. The CDR3 nucleotides are TGTGCCAGCAGCTCCCCGGGACAGGGGCAGAGTTCACCCCTCCACTTT.

This clonotype showed up just a few times. The chain employs TRBV7-2 and TRBJ2-1, with 8 bases lining up with TRBD1. The V gene end was trimmed by 6 bases and the J gene end by 5 bases; junction bases not matched to a gene: 12. This CDR3 has 16 amino acids. Germline assignment: CDR1 SGHTA and CDR2 FQGNSA. The CDR3 spells CASSRQGTHFDNEQFF. DNA of the CDR3: TGTGCCAGCAGTAGACAGGGGACCCATTTTGACAATGAGCAGTTCTTC.

The chain carries TRBV11-2 and TRBJ2-7, with 9 bases fitting TRBD1. Germline loops: CDR1 SGHAT, CDR2 FQNNGV. The length of the CDR3 is 13 residues. CDR3: CASRGQGIYEQYV. The CDR3 DNA follows: TGTGCTAGCCGGGGACAGGGTATCTACGAGCAGTACGTC.

The genes are TRBV7-3 and TRBJ2-1, with a tentative D call TRBD2 (5 bases). Trimming took off 1 base at V and 2 bases at J, with 12 bases between the two ends. Germline CDR1 reads SGHTA; CDR2 reads FQGTGA. CDR3 length: 16 residues. The CDR3 here is CASSLSRDLPYNEQFF. The CDR3 DNA is TGTGCCAGCAGCTTAAGCCGGGATCTCCCCTACAATGAGCAGTTCTTC.

The gene calls are TRBV11-2 and TRBJ2-2; maybe TRBD2 (5 bases). Trimming took 2 bases from V and 6 from J, leaving 13 bases between them. Germline V lookup: CDR1 SGHAT, CDR2 FQNNGV. This CDR3 comprises 15 residues. CDR3 sequence: CASSLSTEGAGELFF. The CDR3 bases are TGTGCCAGCAGCTTATCTACAGAGGGCGCCGGGGAGCTGTTTTTT.

The gene calls are TRBV2 and TRBJ2-2; 7 bases are a match to TRBD1. CDR3 length: 13 residues. Germline lookup yields CDR1 SNHLY and CDR2 FYNNEI. Trimming at V came to 8 bases and at J to 2 bases, leaving 2 bases not matched to a gene. The CDR3 DNA reads as TGTGCCAGCGACAGGGACAACACCGGGGAGCTGTTTTTT. As protein: CASDRDNTGELFF. Full variable domain (missing parts from reference TRBV2 and TRBJ2-2): EPEVTQTPSHQVTQMGQEVILRCVPISNHLYFYWYRQILGQKVEFLVSFYNNEISEKSEIFDDQFSVERPDGSNFTLKIRSTKLEDSAMYFCASDRDNTGELFFGEGSRLTVL.

The chain uses TRBV3-1 and TRBJ2-7; TRBD1 matches 11 bases. J was trimmed by 3 bases and V by 4 bases; bases with no gene match: 5. The CDR3 has 15 amino acids. From germline, CDR1 is LGHDT and CDR2 YNNKEL (reference sequence). DNA for the CDR3: TGTGCCAGCAGCCCAGGGACAGGGGGTGGCTACGAGCAGTACTTC. As protein: CASSPGTGGGYEQYF.

On this clonotype itself: An end of the junction does not agree with germline; a read error may underlie this. This chain links TRBV12-3 or TRBV12-4 with TRBJ1-4; TRBD1 matches 7 bases. The CDR3 has 15 amino acids. CDR3 nucleotide sequence: TGTGCCAGCAGTTCCACGGGACAGCCAAATGGAAAACTGTTTTTT. Its protein is CASSSTGQPNGKLFF.

This clonotype was seen ten or more times. The gene calls are TRBV20-1 and TRBJ2-3; D is tentatively TRBD1 or TRBD2 (5 bases each). CDR3 size: 15 residues. The germline CDR1 and CDR2 sequences are DFQATT and SNEGSKA (reference sequence). V gave up 0 bases and J gave up 2 bases, with 12 bases separating them. The CDR3 spells CSARDGAGLTDTQYF. The DNA of the CDR3 is TGCAGTGCTAGAGATGGGGCGGGTCTCACAGATACGCAGTATTTT.

This chain uses TRBV19 with TRBJ2-1; 8 bases fit TRBD2. Germline lookup yields CDR1 LNHDA and CDR2 SQIVND (reference sequence). Trimming took 10 bases from V and 6 from J; bases not matched to a gene: 11. The CDR3 is made up of 14 amino acids. CDR3 loop: CATQMGSGVNEQFF. CDR3 in DNA: TGTGCCACTCAGATGGGTAGCGGGGTCAATGAGCAGTTCTTC.

The rearrangement uses TRBV5-1 and TRBJ1-2; 9 nucleotides line up with TRBD1. Trimming took 2 bases from V and 7 from J; bases not matched to a gene: 12. Germline V gene data show CDR1 as SGHRS and CDR2 as YFSETQ. CDR3 size: 16 residues. The CDR3 sequence: CASSLEQPGQGGGYTF. In DNA form, the CDR3 reads TGCGCCAGCAGCTTAGAACAACCGGGACAGGGCGGTGGCTACACCTTC.

CDR3 loop: CAISEGRTGGHEQFF. In DNA, the CDR3 is TGTGCCATCAGTGAGGGAAGGACAGGGGGGCATGAGCAGTTCTTC. This chain uses TRBV10-3 with TRBJ2-1, with TRBD1 matching over 10 bases. The germline gives CDR1 ENHRY, CDR2 SYGVKD. V shed 2 bases, J shed 8 bases, and the junction held 6 bases outside the gene matches. The CDR3 runs to 15 residues.

The chain recombines TRBV6-1 with TRBJ2-7, with TRBD1 as a possible D gene (5 bases). CDR3 length equals 15 residues. Looked up from germline, CDR1 is MNHNS and CDR2 is SASEGT. V lost 0 bases and J 1 base, leaving 10 bases between the germline ends. As DNA, the CDR3 is TGTGCCAGCAGTGAAGCTTACCAGGGATCCTACGAGCAGTACGTC. Translated, it gives CASSEAYQGSYEQYV.

The chain employs TRBV12-5 and TRBJ2-1; 7 bases are shared with TRBD2. CDR1 is LGHNT and CDR2 is FRNRAP in the germline V gene. V gave up 3 bases and J gave up 5 bases; unmatched junction bases: 4. The CDR3 length is 14 residues. DNA of the CDR3: TGTGCTAGTGGTTTACTAGCGCGAGACAATGAGCAGTTCTTC. The encoded protein is CASGLLARDNEQFF.

The chain carries TRBV12-3 or TRBV12-4 and TRBJ2-5; TRBD1 agrees at 9 bases. The CDR3 is made up of 16 amino acids. The V segment lost 1 base and the J segment 5 bases; nucleotides outside the gene matches: 8. CDR3: CASSLDRGPPGETQYF. The CDR3 coding sequence is TGTGCCAGCAGTTTAGACAGGGGGCCCCCAGGGGAGACCCAGTACTTC.

This clonotype was recorded at least ten times. The gene calls are TRBV5-1 and TRBJ2-1; D ambiguous. Trimming left V 1 base short and J 0 bases short, with 11 bases between. Germline assignment: CDR1 SGHRS and CDR2 YFSETQ. The CDR3 spans 16 residues. In nucleotides, the CDR3 is TGCGCCAGCAGCTTGTCAGGCATGAGCTCCTACAATGAGCAGTTCTTC. Amino acid sequence: CASSLSGMSSYNEQFF.

The table lists this clonotype with a few counts. The rearrangement links TRBV20-1 to TRBJ1-6; the D is unclear. This CDR3 spans 13 amino acids. The germline V gene encodes CDR1 DFQATT and CDR2 SNEGSKA (reference sequence). The V and J ends lost 3 bases and 10 bases respectively, with 13 bases between them. CDR3 loop: CSARGSIGSPLHF. CDR3 DNA: TGCAGTGCTAGGGGCAGTATAGGCTCACCCCTCCACTTT.

This clonotype was counted a few times. The chain combines TRBV14 with TRBJ2-3; no clear D gene. V was trimmed by 0 bases and J by 14 bases, leaving 15 bases between them. Germline CDR1 SGHDN, CDR2 FVKESK. This CDR3 comprises 13 residues. This CDR3 is CASSQDEVTRLYF. CDR3 DNA sequence: TGTGCCAGCAGCCAAGATGAAGTGACACGGCTGTATTTT.